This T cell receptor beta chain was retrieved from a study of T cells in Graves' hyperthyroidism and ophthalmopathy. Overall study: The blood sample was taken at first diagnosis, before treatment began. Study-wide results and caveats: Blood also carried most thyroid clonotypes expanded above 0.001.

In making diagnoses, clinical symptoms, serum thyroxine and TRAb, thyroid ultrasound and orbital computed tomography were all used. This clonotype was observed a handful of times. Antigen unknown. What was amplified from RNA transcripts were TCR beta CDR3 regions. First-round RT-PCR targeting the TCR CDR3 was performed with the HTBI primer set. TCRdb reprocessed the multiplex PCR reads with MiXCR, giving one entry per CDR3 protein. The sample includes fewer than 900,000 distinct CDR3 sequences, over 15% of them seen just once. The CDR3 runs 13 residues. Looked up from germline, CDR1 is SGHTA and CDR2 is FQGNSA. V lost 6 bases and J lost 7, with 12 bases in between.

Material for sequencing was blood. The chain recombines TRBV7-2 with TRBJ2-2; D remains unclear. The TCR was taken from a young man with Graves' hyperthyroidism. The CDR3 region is CASSFDSNGELFF. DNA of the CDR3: TGTGCCAGCAGTTTCGACTCAAACGGGGAGCTGTTTTTT.